The sample holds many counts of the clone carrying this TCR beta chain. Its antigen is currently unknown. With 5 bases removed from V and 1 base from J, the gap between germline ends came to 12 bases. This CDR3 has 14 amino acids. From germline, CDR1 is SGHRS and CDR2 YFSETQ. This entry is derived from a study of glioma-infiltrating T cells. Using RNA template, CDR3s of TCR alpha and beta were amplified with iRepertoire arm-PCR. TCRdb itself ran the multiplex PCR reads through MiXCR, one entry per CDR3 protein. The table has over 100,000 distinct CDR3 sequences, 25% to 30% seen once; the top ten hold about 30%. General observations from the study: Very few CDR3 sequences were shared between tissue and blood. Above-expected tissue-blood divergence occurred in all gliomas, most in low-grade ones.

Sequenced material: glioma tissue, nonneoplastic brain tissue, or PBMCs (not recorded which). This chain uses TRBV5-1 with TRBJ1-1; tentatively, D is TRBD1 (5 bases). The TCR was taken from a human donor with low-grade glioma or glioblastoma, undergoing nonglioma brain surgery, or in good health (not recorded which). Here the CDR3 DNA reads TGCGCCAGCAGTTGGGACTCTTCGAACACTGAAGCTTTCTTT. Encoded protein: CASSWDSSNTEAFF.